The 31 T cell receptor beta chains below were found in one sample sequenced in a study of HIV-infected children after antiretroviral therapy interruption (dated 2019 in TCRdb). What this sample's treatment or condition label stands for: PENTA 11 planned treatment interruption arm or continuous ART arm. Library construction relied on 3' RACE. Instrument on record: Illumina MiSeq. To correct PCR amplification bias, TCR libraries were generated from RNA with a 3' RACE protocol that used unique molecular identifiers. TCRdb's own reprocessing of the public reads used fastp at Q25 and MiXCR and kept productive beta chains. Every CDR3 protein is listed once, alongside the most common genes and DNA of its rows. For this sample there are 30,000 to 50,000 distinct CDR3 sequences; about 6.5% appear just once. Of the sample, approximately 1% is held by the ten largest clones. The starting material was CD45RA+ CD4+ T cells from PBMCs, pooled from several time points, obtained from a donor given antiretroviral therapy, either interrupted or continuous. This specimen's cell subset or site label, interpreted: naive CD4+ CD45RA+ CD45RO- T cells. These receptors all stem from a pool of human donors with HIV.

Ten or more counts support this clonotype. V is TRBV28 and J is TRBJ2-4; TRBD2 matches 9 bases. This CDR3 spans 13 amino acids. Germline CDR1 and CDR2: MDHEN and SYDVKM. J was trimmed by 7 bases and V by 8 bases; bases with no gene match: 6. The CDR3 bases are TGTGCCAGCTCGAGGACTAGCGTGAACATTCAGTACTTC. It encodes CASSRTSVNIQYF.

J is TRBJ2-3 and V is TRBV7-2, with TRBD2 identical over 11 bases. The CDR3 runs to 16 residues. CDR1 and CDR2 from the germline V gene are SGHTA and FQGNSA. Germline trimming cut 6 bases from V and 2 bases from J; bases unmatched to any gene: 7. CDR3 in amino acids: CASSMVAGGITDTQYF. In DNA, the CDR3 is TGTGCCAGCAGTATGGTAGCGGGAGGGATCACAGATACGCAGTATTTT.

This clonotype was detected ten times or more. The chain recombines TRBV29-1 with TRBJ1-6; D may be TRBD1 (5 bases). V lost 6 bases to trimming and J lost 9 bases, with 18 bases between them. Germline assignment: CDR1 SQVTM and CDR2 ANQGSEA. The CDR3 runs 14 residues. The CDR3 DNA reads TGCAGCGTGAGCTCAGGGTCACTAACTTCACCCCTCCACTTT. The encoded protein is CSVSSGSLTSPLHF. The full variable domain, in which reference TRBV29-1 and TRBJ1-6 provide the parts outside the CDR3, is SAVISQKPSRDICQRGTSLTIQCQVDSQVTMMFWYRQQPGQSLTLIATANQGSEATYESGFVIDKFPISRPNLTFSTLTVSNMSPEDSSIYLCSVSSGSLTSPLHFGNGTRLTVT.

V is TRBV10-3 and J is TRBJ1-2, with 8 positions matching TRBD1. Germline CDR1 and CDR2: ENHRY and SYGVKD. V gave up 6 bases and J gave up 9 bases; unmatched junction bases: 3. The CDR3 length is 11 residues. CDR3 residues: CAIRGQESYTF. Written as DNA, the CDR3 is TGTGCCATCAGGGGACAGGAAAGCTACACCTTC.

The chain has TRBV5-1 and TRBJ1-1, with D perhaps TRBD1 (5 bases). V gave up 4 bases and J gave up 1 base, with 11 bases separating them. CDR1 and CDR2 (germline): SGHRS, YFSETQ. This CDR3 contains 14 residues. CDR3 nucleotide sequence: TGCGCCAGCAGCCCGGGACTGACGAACACTGAAGCTTTCTTT. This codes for CASSPGLTNTEAFF.

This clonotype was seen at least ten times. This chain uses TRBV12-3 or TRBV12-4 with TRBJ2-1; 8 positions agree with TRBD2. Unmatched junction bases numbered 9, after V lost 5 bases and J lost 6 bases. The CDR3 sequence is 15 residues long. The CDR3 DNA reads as TGTGCCAGCAGTCCAACTCCAGCGGGGGCCAATGAGCAGTTCTTC. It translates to CASSPTPAGANEQFF.

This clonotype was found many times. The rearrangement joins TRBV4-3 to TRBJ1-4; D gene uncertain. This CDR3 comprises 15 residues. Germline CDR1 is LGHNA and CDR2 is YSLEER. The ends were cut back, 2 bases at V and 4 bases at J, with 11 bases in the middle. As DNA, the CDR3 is TGCGCCAGCAGCCAAAAAAACTCCTTTAATGAAAAACTGTTTTTT. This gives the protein CASSQKNSFNEKLFF.

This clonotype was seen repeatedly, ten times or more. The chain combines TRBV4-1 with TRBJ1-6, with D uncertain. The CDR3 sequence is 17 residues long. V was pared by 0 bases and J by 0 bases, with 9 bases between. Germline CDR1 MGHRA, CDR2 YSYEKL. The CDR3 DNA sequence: TGCGCCAGCAGCCAAGATGAGGCGAGCTCCTATAATTCACCCCTCCACTTT. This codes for CASSQDEASSYNSPLHF.

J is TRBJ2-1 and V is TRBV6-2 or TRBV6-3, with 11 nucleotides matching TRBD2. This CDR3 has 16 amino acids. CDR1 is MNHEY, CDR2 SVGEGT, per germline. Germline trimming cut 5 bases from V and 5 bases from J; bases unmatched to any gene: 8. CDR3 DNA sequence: TGTGCCAGCAGTCTAGTAGCGGGGGGGCTTGACAATGAGCAGTTCTTC. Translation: CASSLVAGGLDNEQFF.

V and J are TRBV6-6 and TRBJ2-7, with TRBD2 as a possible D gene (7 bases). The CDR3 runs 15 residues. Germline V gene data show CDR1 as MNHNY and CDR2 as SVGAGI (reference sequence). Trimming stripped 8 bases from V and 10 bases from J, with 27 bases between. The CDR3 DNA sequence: TGTGCCAGCGGTGATGCTACTGGGGGGGCGTATGAACAGTACTTC. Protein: CASGDATGGAYEQYF.

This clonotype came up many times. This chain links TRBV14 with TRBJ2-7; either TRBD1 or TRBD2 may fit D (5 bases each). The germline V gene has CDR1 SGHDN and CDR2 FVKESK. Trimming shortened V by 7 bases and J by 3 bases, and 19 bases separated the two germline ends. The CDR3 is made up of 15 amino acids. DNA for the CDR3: TGTGCCAGCACTAACAGGACGGGAAAGGGCTACGAGCAGTACTTC. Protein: CASTNRTGKGYEQYF.

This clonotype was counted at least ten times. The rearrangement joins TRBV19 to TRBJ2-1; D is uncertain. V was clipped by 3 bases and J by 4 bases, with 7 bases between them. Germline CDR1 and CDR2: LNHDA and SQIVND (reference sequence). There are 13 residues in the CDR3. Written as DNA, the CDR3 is TGTGCCAGTAGTATGTACCCGTACAATGAGCAGTTCTTC. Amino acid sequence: CASSMYPYNEQFF.

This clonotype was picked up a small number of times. CDR3 DNA: TGTGCCAGCAGTTACGACAGGGGGCGAGAAAAACTGTTTTTT. Protein sequence: CASSYDRGREKLFF. This chain joins TRBV6-2 or TRBV6-3 and TRBJ1-4, with 10 bases lining up with TRBD1. Germline CDR1 and CDR2: MNHEY and SVGEGT. V was clipped by 2 bases and J by 8 bases; unmatched bases: 2. The CDR3 contains 14 residues.

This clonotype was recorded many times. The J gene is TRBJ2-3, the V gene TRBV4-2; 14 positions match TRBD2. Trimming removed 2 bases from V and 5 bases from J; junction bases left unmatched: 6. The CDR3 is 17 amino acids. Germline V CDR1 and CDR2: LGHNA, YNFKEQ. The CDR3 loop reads CASSQTGTSGREDTQYF. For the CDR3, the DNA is TGTGCCAGCAGCCAAACCGGGACTAGCGGGAGAGAAGATACGCAGTATTTT.

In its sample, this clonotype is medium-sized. CDR3 coding DNA: TGTGCCAGCAGTGATGGGGGGAGGGAACAGTACTTC. Residues: CASSDGGREQYF. J is TRBJ2-7 and V is TRBV6-6, with 7 bases that match TRBD2. From germline, CDR1 is MNHNY and CDR2 SVGAGI (reference sequence). The CDR3 runs 12 residues. The J segment lost 10 bases and the V segment lost 5 bases, leaving 8 bases of the junction unmatched.

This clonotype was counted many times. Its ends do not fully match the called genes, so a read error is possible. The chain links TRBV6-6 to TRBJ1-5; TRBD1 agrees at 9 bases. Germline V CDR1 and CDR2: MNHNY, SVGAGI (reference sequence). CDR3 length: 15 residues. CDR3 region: CASSGRDRDNQAPLF. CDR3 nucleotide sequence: TGTGCCAGCAGTGGCCGGGACAGGGACAACCAGGCTCCGCTTTTT.

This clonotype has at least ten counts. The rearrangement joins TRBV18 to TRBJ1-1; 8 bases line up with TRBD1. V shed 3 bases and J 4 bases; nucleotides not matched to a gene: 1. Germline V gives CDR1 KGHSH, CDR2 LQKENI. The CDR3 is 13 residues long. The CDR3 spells CASSPDRVTEAFF. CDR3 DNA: TGTGCCAGCTCACCGGACAGGGTCACTGAAGCTTTCTTT.

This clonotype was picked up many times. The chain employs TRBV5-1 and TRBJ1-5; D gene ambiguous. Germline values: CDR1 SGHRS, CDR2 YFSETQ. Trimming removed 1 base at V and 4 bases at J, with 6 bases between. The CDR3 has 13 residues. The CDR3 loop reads CASSLRGNQPQHF. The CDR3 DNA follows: TGCGCCAGCAGCTTGAGAGGGAATCAGCCCCAGCATTTT.

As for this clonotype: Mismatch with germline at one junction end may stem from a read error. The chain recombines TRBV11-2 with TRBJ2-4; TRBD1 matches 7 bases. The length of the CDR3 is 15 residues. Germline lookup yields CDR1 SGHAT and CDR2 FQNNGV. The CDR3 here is CASTLDREAKNIQYF. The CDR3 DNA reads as TGTGCCAGCACCTTAGACAGGGAGGCCAAAAACATTCAGTACTTC.

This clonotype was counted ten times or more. This CDR3 reads CASSKGTGYEKLFF. The CDR3 coding sequence is TGTGCCAGCAGTAAGGGGACAGGGTATGAAAAACTGTTTTTT. The chain recombines TRBV6-6 with TRBJ1-4, with 9 bases identical to TRBD1. V lost 5 bases and J lost 6; bases outside the gene matches: 4. There are 14 residues in the CDR3. Germline V gene lookup returns CDR1 MNHNY and CDR2 SVGAGI (reference sequence).

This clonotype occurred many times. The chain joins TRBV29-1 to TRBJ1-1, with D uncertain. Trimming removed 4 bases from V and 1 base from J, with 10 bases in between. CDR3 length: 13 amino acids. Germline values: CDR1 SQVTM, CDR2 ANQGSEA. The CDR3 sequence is CSVVTEWNTEAFF. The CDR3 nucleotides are TGCAGCGTTGTCACGGAATGGAACACTGAAGCTTTCTTT.

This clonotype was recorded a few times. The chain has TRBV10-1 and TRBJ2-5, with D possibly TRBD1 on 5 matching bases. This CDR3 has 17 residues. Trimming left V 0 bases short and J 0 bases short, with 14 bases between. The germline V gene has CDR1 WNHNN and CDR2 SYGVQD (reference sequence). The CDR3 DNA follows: TGCGCCAGCAGTGAGTCACCCCTAGGGGTTTACCAAGAGACCCAGTACTTC. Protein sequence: CASSESPLGVYQETQYF.

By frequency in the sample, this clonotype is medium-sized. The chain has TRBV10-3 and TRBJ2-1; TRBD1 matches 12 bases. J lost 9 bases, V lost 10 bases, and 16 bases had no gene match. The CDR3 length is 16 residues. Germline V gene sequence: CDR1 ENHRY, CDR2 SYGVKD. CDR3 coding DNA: TGTGCCAGCGGTGATGCAGGGACAGGGGGCTATGCTGAGCAGTTCTTC. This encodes CASGDAGTGGYAEQFF.

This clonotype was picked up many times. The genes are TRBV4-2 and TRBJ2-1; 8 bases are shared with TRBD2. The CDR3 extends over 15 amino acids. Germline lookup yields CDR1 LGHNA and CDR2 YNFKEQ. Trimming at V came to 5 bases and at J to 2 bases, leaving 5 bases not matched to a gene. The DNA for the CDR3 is TGTGCCAGCAGCACAAGCGGGGGCGCCTACAATGAGCAGTTCTTC. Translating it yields CASSTSGGAYNEQFF.

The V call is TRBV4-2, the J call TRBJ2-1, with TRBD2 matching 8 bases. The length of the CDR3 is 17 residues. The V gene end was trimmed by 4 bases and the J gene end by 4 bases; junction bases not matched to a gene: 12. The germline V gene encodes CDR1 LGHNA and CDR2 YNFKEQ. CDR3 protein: CASSPRFRAGVYNEQFF. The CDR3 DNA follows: TGTGCCAGCAGCCCGAGATTTCGAGCGGGGGTTTACAATGAGCAGTTCTTC.

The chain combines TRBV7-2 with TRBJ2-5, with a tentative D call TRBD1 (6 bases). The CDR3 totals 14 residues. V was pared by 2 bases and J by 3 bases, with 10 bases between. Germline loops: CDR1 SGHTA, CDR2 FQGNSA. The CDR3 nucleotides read TGTGCCAGCAGCTTAAGGACAGCTAAAGAGACCCAGTACTTC. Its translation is CASSLRTAKETQYF.

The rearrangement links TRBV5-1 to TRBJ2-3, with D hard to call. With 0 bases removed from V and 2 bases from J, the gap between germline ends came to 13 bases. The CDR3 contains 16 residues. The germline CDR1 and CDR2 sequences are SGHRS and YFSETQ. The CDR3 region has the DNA TGCGCCAGCAGCTTGGGTAGCAGCCGAAACACAGATACGCAGTATTTT. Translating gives CASSLGSSRNTDTQYF.

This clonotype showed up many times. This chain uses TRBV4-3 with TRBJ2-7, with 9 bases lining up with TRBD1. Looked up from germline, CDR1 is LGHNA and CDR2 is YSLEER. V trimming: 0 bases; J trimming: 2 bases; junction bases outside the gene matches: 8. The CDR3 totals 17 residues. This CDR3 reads CASSQDQGGDRAYEQYF. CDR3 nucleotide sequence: TGCGCCAGCAGCCAAGATCAAGGTGGGGACAGGGCCTACGAGCAGTACTTC.

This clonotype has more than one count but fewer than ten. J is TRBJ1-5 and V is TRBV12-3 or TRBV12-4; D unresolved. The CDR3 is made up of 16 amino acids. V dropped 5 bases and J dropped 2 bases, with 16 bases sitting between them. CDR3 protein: CASSPSTRRGNQPQHF. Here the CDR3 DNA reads TGTGCCAGCAGTCCCTCGACACGGAGGGGCAATCAGCCCCAGCATTTT.

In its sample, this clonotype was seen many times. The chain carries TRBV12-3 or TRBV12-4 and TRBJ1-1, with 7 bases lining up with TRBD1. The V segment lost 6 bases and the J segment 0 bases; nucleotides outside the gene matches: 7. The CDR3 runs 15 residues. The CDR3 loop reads CASSRGDSLNTEAFF. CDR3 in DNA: TGTGCCAGCAGCCGAGGGGACAGCTTGAACACTGAAGCTTTCTTT.

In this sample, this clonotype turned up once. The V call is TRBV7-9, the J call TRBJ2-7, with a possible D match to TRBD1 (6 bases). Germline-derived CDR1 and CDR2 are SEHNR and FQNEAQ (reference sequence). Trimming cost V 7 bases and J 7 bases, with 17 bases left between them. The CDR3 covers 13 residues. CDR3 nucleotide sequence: TGTGCCAGCACCCCAGGGGAACGGAAAGAGCAGTACTTC. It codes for CASTPGERKEQYF.